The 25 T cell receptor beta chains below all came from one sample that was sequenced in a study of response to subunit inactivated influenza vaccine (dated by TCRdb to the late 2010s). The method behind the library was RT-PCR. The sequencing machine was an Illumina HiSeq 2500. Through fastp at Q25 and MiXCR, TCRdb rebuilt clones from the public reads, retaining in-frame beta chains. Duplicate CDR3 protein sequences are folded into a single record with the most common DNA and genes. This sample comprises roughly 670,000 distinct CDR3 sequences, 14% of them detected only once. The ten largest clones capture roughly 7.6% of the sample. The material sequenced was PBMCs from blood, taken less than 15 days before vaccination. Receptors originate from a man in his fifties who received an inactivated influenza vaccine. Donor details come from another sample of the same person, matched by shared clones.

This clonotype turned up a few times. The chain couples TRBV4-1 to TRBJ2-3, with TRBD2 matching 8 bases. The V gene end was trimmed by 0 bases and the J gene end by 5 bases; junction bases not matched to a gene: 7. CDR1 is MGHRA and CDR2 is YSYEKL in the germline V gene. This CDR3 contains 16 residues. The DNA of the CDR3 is TGCGCCAGCAGCCAAGATCGCAGCGGGGGTAAAGATACGCAGTATTTT. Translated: CASSQDRSGGKDTQYF.

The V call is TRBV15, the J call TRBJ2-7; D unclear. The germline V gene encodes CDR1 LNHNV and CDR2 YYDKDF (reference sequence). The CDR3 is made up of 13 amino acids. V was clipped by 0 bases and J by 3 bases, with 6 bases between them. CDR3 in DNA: TGTGCCACCAGCAGAGACACACTCTACGAGCAGTACTTC. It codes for CATSRDTLYEQYF.

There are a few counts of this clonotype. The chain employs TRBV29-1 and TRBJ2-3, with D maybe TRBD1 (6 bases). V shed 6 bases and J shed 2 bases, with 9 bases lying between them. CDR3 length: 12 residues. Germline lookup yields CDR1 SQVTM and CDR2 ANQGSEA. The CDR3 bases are TGCAGCGTAGGACAGAACACAGATACGCAGTATTTT. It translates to CSVGQNTDTQYF.

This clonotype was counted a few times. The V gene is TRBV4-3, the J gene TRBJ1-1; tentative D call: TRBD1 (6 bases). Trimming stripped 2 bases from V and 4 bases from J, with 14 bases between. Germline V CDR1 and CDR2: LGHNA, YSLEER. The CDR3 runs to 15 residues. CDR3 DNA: TGCGCCAGCAGCCAATCGATCAGGGGAATCACTGAAGCTTTCTTT. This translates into CASSQSIRGITEAFF.

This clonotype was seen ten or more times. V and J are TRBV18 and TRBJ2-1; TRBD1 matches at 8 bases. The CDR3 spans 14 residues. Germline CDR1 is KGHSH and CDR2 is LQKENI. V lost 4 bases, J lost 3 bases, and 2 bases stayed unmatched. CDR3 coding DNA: TGTGCCAGCTCACGGGACAGGAACTACAATGAGCAGTTCTTC. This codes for CASSRDRNYNEQFF. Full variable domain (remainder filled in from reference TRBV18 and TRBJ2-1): NAGVMQNPRHLVRRRGQEARLRCSPMKGHSHVYWYRQLPEEGLKFMVYLQKENIIDESGMPKERFSAEFPKEGPSILRIQQVVRGDSAAYFCASSRDRNYNEQFFGPGTRLTVL.

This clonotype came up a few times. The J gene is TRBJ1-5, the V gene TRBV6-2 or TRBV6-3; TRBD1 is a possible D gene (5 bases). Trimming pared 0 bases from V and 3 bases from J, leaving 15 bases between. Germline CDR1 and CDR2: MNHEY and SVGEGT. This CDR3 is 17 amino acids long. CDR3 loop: CASSYSPPSGPNQPQHF. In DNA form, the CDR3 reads TGTGCCAGCAGTTACTCACCACCTTCAGGGCCCAATCAGCCCCAGCATTTT.

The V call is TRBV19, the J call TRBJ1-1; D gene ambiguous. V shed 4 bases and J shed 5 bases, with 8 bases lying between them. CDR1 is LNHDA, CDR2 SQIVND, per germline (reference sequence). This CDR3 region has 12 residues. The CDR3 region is CASSSRETEAFF. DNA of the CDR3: TGTGCCAGTAGTAGCCGGGAGACTGAAGCTTTCTTT.

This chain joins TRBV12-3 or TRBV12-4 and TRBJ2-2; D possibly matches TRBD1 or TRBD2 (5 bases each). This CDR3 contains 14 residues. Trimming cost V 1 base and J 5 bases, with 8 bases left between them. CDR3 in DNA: TGTGCCAGCAGTTTAGACGGGGCTACCGGGGAGCTGTTTTTT. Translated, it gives CASSLDGATGELFF.

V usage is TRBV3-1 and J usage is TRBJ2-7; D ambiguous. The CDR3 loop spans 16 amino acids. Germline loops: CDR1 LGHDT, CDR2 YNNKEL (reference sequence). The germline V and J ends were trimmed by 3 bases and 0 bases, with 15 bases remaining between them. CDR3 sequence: CASSHVLSSFSYEQYF. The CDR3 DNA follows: TGTGCCAGCAGCCATGTCCTGAGCAGTTTCTCCTACGAGCAGTACTTC.

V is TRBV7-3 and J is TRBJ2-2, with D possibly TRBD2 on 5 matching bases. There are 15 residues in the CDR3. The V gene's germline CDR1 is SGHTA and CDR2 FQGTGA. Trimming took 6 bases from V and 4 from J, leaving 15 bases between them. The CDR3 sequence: CASSYGIRGTGELFF. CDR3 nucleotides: TGTGCCAGCAGTTACGGGATTCGGGGCACCGGGGAGCTGTTTTTT.

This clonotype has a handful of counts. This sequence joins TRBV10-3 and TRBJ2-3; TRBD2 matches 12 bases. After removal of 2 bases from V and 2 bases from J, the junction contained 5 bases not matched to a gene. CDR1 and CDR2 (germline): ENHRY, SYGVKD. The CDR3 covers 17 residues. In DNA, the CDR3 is TGTGCCATCAGTGAGCTCGGGACTAGCGGGCTCACAGATACGCAGTATTTT. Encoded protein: CAISELGTSGLTDTQYF.

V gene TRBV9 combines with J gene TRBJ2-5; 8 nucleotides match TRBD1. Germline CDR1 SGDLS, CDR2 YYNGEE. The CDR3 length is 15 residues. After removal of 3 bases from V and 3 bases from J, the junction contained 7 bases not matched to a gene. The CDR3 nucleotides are TGTGCCAGCAGCGCCGGGACAGGAATAAAAGAGACCCAGTACTTC. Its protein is CASSAGTGIKETQYF.

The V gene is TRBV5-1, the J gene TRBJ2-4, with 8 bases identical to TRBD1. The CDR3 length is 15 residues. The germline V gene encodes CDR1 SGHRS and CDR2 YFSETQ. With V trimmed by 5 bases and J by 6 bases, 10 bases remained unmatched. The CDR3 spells CASSPSQGAVNIQYF. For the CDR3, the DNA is TGCGCCAGCAGTCCCAGTCAGGGGGCTGTAAACATTCAGTACTTC.

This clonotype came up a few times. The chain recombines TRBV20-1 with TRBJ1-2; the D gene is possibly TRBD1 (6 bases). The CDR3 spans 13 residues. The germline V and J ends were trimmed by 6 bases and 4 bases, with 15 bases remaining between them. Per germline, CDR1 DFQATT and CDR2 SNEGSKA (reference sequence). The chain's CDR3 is CSAPRGGVYGYTF. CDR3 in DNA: TGCAGTGCCCCTAGGGGGGGCGTCTATGGCTACACCTTC.

CDR3 nucleotides: TGTGCCAGCAGCATAGGGACAGGGCGGGAGACCCAGTACTTC. This sequence encodes CASSIGTGRETQYF. The V gene is TRBV21-1, the J gene TRBJ2-5; the table names TRBD1, a call not compared with the DNA. TRBV21-1 is described as a pseudogene. The length of the CDR3 is 14 residues.

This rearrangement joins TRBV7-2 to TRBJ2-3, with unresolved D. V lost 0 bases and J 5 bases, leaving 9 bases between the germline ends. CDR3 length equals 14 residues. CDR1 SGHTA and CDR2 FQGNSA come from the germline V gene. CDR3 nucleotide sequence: TGTGCCAGCAGCTTAGCGCCAAGCGTAGATACGCAGTATTTT. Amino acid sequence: CASSLAPSVDTQYF.

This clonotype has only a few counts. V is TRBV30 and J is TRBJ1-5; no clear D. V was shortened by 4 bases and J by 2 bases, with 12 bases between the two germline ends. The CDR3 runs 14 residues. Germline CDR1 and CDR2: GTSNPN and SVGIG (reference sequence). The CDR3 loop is CAWNTGRGNQPQHF. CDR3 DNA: TGTGCCTGGAATACGGGAAGGGGCAATCAGCCCCAGCATTTT.

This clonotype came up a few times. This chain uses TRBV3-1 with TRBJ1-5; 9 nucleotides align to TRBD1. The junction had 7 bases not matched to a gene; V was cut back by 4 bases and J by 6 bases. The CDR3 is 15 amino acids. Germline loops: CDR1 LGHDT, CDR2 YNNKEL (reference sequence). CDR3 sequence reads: CASSLGQGGGQPQHF. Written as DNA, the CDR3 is TGTGCCAGCAGCCTGGGACAGGGCGGGGGTCAGCCCCAGCATTTT.

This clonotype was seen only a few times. The CDR3 loop reads CASSHAGGEAEAFF. CDR3 DNA sequence: TGCGCCAGCAGCCACGCAGGGGGCGAGGCTGAAGCTTTCTTT. This sequence joins TRBV5-1 and TRBJ1-1, with 8 bases that match TRBD1. The J segment lost 6 bases and the V segment lost 4 bases, leaving 8 bases of the junction unmatched. This CDR3 is 14 amino acids long. Looked up from germline, CDR1 is SGHRS and CDR2 is YFSETQ.

CDR3 DNA: TGTGCCAGCAGTTTCACTAGCGGGAGATTGGAGACCCAGTACTTC. Translation gives CASSFTSGRLETQYF. This sequence joins TRBV12-3 or TRBV12-4 and TRBJ2-5, with 11 positions matching TRBD2. The CDR3 has 15 residues. The V and J ends lost 3 bases and 5 bases, in that order; junction bases with no gene match: 5.

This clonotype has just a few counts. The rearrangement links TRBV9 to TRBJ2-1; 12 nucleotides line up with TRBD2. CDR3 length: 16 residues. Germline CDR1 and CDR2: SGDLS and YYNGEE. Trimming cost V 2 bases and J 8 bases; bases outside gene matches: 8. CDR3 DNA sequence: TGTGCCAGCAGCGTGGCTAGCGGGAGGGCCTTCGATGAGCAGTTCTTC. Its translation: CASSVASGRAFDEQFF.

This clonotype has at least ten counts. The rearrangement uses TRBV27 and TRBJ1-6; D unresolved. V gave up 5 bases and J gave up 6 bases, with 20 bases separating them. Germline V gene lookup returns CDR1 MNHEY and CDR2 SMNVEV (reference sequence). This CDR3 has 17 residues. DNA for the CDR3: TGTGCCAGCAGTCCCCTTGCCTATCGAGGACTTAATTCACCCCTCCACTTT. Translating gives CASSPLAYRGLNSPLHF.

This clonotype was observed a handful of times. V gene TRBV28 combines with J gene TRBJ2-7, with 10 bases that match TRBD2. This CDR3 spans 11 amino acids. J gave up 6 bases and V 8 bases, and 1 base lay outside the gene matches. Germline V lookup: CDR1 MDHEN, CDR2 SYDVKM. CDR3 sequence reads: CASLAGAEQYF. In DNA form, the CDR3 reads TGTGCCAGCCTAGCGGGAGCCGAGCAGTACTTC.

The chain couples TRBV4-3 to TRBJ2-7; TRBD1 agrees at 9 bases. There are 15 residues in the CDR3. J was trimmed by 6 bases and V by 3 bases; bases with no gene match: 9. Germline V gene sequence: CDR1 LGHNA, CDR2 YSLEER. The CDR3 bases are TGCGCCAGCAGCCATTCGACCGGGACAGGGTCCGAGCAGTACTTC. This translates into CASSHSTGTGSEQYF.

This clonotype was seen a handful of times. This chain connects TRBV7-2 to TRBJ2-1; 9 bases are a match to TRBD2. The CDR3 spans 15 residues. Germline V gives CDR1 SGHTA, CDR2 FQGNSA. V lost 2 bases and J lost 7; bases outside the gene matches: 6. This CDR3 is CASSLYRAGGNEQFF. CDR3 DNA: TGTGCCAGCAGCTTATATAGAGCGGGAGGAAATGAGCAGTTCTTC.